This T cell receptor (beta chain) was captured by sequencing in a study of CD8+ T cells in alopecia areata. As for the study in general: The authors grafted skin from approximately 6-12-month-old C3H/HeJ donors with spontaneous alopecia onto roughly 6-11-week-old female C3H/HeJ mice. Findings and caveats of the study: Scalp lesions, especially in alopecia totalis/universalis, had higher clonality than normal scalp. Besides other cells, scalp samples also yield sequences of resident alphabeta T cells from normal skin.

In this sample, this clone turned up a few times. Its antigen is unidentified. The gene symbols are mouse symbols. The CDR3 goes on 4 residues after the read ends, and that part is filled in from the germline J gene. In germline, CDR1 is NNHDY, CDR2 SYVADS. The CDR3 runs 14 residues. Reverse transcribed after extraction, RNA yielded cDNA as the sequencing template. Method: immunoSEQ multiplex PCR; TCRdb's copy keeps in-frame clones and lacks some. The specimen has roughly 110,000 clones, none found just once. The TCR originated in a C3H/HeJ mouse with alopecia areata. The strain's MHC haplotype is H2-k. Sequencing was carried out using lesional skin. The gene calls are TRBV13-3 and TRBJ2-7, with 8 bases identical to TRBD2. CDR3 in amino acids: CASSLSRGGDEQYF. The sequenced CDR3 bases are TGTGCCAGCAGTTTGAGCCGGGGGGGCGAT.